What follows describes a single T cell receptor (beta chain). The sample belongs to a study of blood T cell repertoires in COVID-19. Turning to the study itself: COVID-19 samples from acute and convalescent phases originated in the United States, Italy and Spain. In each case, the material was cDNA or gDNA derived from T cells, B-cell-depleted T cells, or PBMCs.

Trimming stripped 6 bases from V and 2 bases from J, with 13 bases between. This CDR3 contains 14 residues. In germline, CDR1 is SNHLY, CDR2 FYNNEI. The authors' processing: Amplification from reference gene primers served as the basis for estimated nucleated cell counts. Assay used: immunoSEQ multiplex PCR; TCRdb lists only in-frame clones, some missing. The V and J calls and the clone size are those of that table, but D and trimming were determined from the DNA. The sample has 65,000 to 100,000 clones, under 90% seen once; the top ten hold roughly 14%. The sequenced sample consisted of peripheral blood. The receptor comes from a human donor in a cohort sampled during active COVID-19. The chain uses TRBV2 and TRBJ1-1; a weak D match, TRBD1 (5 bases). The CDR3 nucleotides read TGTGCCAGCAGGGGCAGGGCGGAAAACACTGAAGCTTTCTTT. It encodes CASRGRAENTEAFF.